This T cell receptor (beta chain) was profiled in a study of T cells expressing NK-cell markers. Using the 5' RACE reads, TCRdb records one entry per CDR3 protein without DNA. The sample is made up of tens of thousands of distinct CDR3 sequences, and the top ten hold 60% of it. The CDR3 extends over 15 amino acids. Germline assignment: CDR1 MNHEY and CDR2 SMNVEV (reference sequence). The specimen sequenced was blood T cells: a sorted CD56 or NKG2C T cell subset, CD4+ or CD8+ T cells, or bulk PBMC T cells (not recorded which). This clonotype originated in a woman aged 18 to 75 in good health. This chain connects TRBV27 to TRBJ2-7; TCRdb picks TRBD2, but there is no DNA to check that call. CDR3 sequence: CASSRYEERDDEQYF.